These 20 T cell receptor beta chains originate from one sample sequenced in a study of blood T cell repertoires in COVID-19. Using immunoSEQ multiplex PCR, the repertoire was profiled, and TCRdb retains in-frame clones only, with some absent. The profile shows 200,000 or so clones, approximately 85% of them singletons. Sequenced: peripheral blood. All receptors come from a man between 60 and 75 years old with acute or convalescent COVID-19.

The chain is built from TRBV10-3 and TRBJ1-5; possibly TRBD1 for D (5 bases). Germline V gene sequence: CDR1 ENHRY, CDR2 SYGVKD. Trimming pared 0 bases from V and 4 bases from J, leaving 7 bases between. This CDR3 spans 14 amino acids. CDR3: CAISESGGNQPQHF. The CDR3 DNA sequence: TGTGCCATCAGTGAGTCGGGGGGAAATCAGCCCCAGCATTTT.

This clone was observed a handful of times. The genes are TRBV7-2 and TRBJ2-7; possible D gene TRBD1, 5 bases. CDR1 is SGHTA and CDR2 is FQGNSA in the germline V gene. V lost 8 bases to trimming and J lost 1 base, with 12 bases between them. CDR3 size: 13 residues. The chain's CDR3 is CASGDRESYEQYF. The CDR3 DNA sequence: TGTGCCAGCGGCGACAGAGAATCCTACGAGCAGTACTTC.

V usage is TRBV6-1 and J usage is TRBJ2-1; D possibly corresponds to TRBD2 (6 bases). The CDR3 is 15 amino acids. The germline V gene encodes CDR1 MNHNS and CDR2 SASEGT. The ends were cut back, 2 bases at V and 9 bases at J, with 17 bases in the middle. Here the CDR3 reads CASSEQRAMGSEQFF. The CDR3 region has the DNA TGTGCCAGCAGTGAACAGCGGGCCATGGGGAGTGAGCAGTTCTTC.

This chain connects TRBV19 to TRBJ2-2, with 7 positions matching TRBD1. The CDR3 totals 16 residues. Germline CDR1 reads LNHDA; CDR2 reads SQIVND (reference sequence). The V gene end was trimmed by 5 bases and the J gene end by 4 bases; junction bases not matched to a gene: 10. For the CDR3, the DNA is TGTGCCAGTAGTCCGAAGGGGGCTATAATCACCGGGGAGCTGTTTTTT. Its protein product is CASSPKGAIITGELFF.

The rearrangement links TRBV3-1 (or the pseudogene TRBV3-2) to TRBJ1-1; 9 positions match TRBD1. Looked up from germline, CDR1 is LGHDT and CDR2 is YNNKEL (reference sequence). The CDR3 runs 15 residues. V shed 0 bases and J 1 base; nucleotides not matched to a gene: 0. CDR3 nucleotides: TGTGCCAGCAGCCAAGAGGGACAGGGGAACACTGAAGCTTTCTTT. Amino acid sequence: CASSQEGQGNTEAFF.

The chain recombines TRBV19 with TRBJ2-7, with a possible D match to TRBD2 (6 bases). Between the trimmed V and J ends, which lost 6 bases and 0 bases, there was a span of 9 bases. Germline V gene lookup returns CDR1 LNHDA and CDR2 SQIVND (reference sequence). The CDR3 runs 13 residues. CDR3 region: CASRSSDSYEQYF. The CDR3 bases are TGTGCCAGTAGATCTAGCGACTCCTACGAGCAGTACTTC. Full variable domain (outside the CDR3, taken from reference TRBV19 and TRBJ2-7): DGGITQSPKYLFRKEGQNVTLSCEQNLNHDAMYWYRQDPGQGLRLIYYSQIVNDFQKGDIAEGYSVSREKKESFPLTVTSAQKNPTAFYLCASRSSDSYEQYFGPGTRLTVT.

The chain has TRBV6-5 and TRBJ2-2; D gene ambiguous. Looked up from germline, CDR1 is MNHEY and CDR2 is SVGAGI. Trimming removed 0 bases at V and 7 bases at J, with 12 bases between. The CDR3 spans 15 residues. DNA of the CDR3: TGTGCCAGCAGTTACTCCAGTCGACACAACGGGGAGCTGTTTTTT. Translation gives CASSYSSRHNGELFF.

The V call is TRBV28, the J call TRBJ1-1; D not resolved. Trimming took off 6 bases at V and 5 bases at J, with 13 bases between the two ends. Germline loops: CDR1 MDHEN, CDR2 SYDVKM. The length of the CDR3 is 13 residues. CDR3: CASRFEGGTEAFF. CDR3 nucleotide sequence: TGTGCCAGCAGGTTCGAGGGTGGGACTGAAGCTTTCTTT.

This chain connects TRBV5-6 to TRBJ2-7, with 8 bases fitting TRBD2. Losses at the gene ends were 2 bases for V and 5 bases for J; bases not matched to a gene: 3. CDR1 SGHDT and CDR2 YYEEEE come from the germline V gene. The length of the CDR3 is 13 residues. Written as DNA, the CDR3 is TGTGCCAGCAGCTTCCGGGAGGGGGACGAGCAGTACTTC. Protein: CASSFREGDEQYF.

DNA of the CDR3: TGTGCCAGCAGTGAAACTAGCGGACGAGGGCAGTTCTTC. Encoded protein: CASSETSGRGQFF. The V and J genes are TRBV25-1 and TRBJ2-1; 8 bases map to TRBD2. Germline CDR1 is MGHDK and CDR2 is SYGVNS. The CDR3 consists of 13 residues. Trimming took 2 bases from V and 12 from J; bases not matched to a gene: 6.

V usage is TRBV27 and J usage is TRBJ2-7; D might be TRBD1 (6 bases). This CDR3 contains 16 residues. Trimming left V 5 bases short and J 4 bases short, with 21 bases between. Per germline, CDR1 MNHEY and CDR2 SMNVEV (reference sequence). CDR3 bases: TGTGCCAGCAGTCCAAACAGGGAACTGGTGTCGTACGAGCAGTACTTC. Translating it yields CASSPNRELVSYEQYF.

This clone was seen a handful of times. The chain uses TRBV7-2 and TRBJ2-1, with D perhaps TRBD2 (6 bases). The germline V gene has CDR1 SGHTA and CDR2 FQGNSA. This CDR3 comprises 17 residues. The V end lost 4 bases, the J end lost 0 bases, and 16 bases lay between the germline ends. The DNA of the CDR3 is TGTGCCAGCAGCTCCTTCGGGGGAGGAAGCTCCTACAATGAGCAGTTCTTC. It encodes CASSSFGGGSSYNEQFF. Filled out from reference TRBV7-2 and TRBJ2-1, the complete variable domain reads GAGVSQSPSNKVTEKGKDVELRCDPISGHTALYWYRQSLGQGLEFLIYFQGNSAPDKSGLPSDRFSAERTGGSVSTLTIQRTQQEDSAVYLCASSSFGGGSSYNEQFFGPGTRLTVL.

This clone was picked up one time. The genes are TRBV5-1 and TRBJ2-1; D not resolved. The CDR3 loop spans 14 amino acids. Per the germline V gene, CDR1 is SGHRS and CDR2 is YFSETQ. Trimming pared 7 bases from V and 3 bases from J, leaving 14 bases between. CDR3 sequence reads: CASASETVYNEQFF. In nucleotides, the CDR3 is TGCGCCAGCGCTTCAGAGACTGTCTACAATGAGCAGTTCTTC.

The chain has TRBV24-1 and TRBJ2-7; D gene unclear. The CDR3 is 11 amino acids. The germline V and J ends were trimmed by 4 bases and 6 bases, with 6 bases remaining between them. CDR1 and CDR2 (germline): KGHDR, SFDVKD. The DNA for the CDR3 is TGTGCCACCAGTGACCTCTTCGAGCAGTACTTC. Translated: CATSDLFEQYF.

The CDR3 is CASSIFRGLTDTQYF. The CDR3 DNA sequence: TGTGCCAGCAGCATCTTTAGGGGGTTGACAGATACGCAGTATTTT. V and J are TRBV11-2 and TRBJ2-3, with D possibly TRBD1 on 6 matching bases. CDR3 length: 15 residues. CDR1 and CDR2 from the germline V gene are SGHAT and FQNNGV. The V end was cut by 5 bases, the J end by 3 bases, with 15 bases between.

This rearrangement joins TRBV19 to TRBJ2-5; TRBD1 matches 9 bases. CDR1 and CDR2 from the germline V gene are LNHDA and SQIVND (reference sequence). V dropped 6 bases and J dropped 5; count of bases not matched to a gene: 10. This CDR3 spans 15 amino acids. CDR3 sequence reads: CASRRQTGGRETQYF. In nucleotides, the CDR3 is TGTGCCAGTAGACGACAAACAGGGGGCCGGGAGACCCAGTACTTC.

The rearrangement links TRBV9 to TRBJ2-2; 10 nucleotides align to TRBD2. The length of the CDR3 is 17 residues. V gave up 2 bases and J gave up 5 bases; unmatched junction bases: 9. Germline V gives CDR1 SGDLS, CDR2 YYNGEE. In DNA, the CDR3 is TGTGCCAGCAGCGTCTCCGTGGGACTAGCGCTAACCGGGGAGCTGTTTTTT. The encoded protein is CASSVSVGLALTGELFF. Full variable domain (remainder filled in from reference TRBV9 and TRBJ2-2): DSGVTQTPKHLITATGQRVTLRCSPRSGDLSVYWYQQSLDQGLQFLIQYYNGEERAKGNILERFSAQQFPDLHSELNLSSLELGDSALYFCASSVSVGLALTGELFFGEGSRLTVL.

The chain uses TRBV5-1 and TRBJ2-3; 13 nucleotides line up with TRBD2. Germline CDR1 is SGHRS and CDR2 is YFSETQ. The CDR3 is made up of 16 amino acids. Trimming cost V 4 bases and J 6 bases; bases outside gene matches: 8. The CDR3 loop is CASSPTSGRAGDTQYF. The CDR3 region has the DNA TGCGCCAGCAGCCCTACTAGCGGGAGGGCCGGCGATACGCAGTATTTT.

This chain uses TRBV7-9 with TRBJ2-2; no clear D gene. This CDR3 contains 14 residues. The germline V gene has CDR1 SEHNR and CDR2 FQNEAQ (reference sequence). V dropped 3 bases and J dropped 1 base, with 6 bases sitting between them. The CDR3 coding sequence is TGTGCCAGCAGCTTGTTAGTGAACACCGGGGAGCTGTTTTTT. Translated: CASSLLVNTGELFF. Based on the CDR3 plus reference TRBV7-9 and TRBJ2-2, the full variable domain is DTGVSQNPRHKITKRGQNVTFRCDPISEHNRLYWYRQTLGQGPEFLTYFQNEAQLEKSRLLSDRFSAERPKGSFSTLEIQRTEQGDSAMYLCASSLLVNTGELFFGEGSRLTVL.

The chain links TRBV28 to TRBJ1-4, with D possibly being TRBD1 (6 bases). This CDR3 is 14 amino acids long. Germline V gene data show CDR1 as MDHEN and CDR2 as SYDVKM. V dropped 6 bases and J dropped 8 bases, with 16 bases sitting between them. For the CDR3, the DNA is TGTGCCAGCAGCCCAGGAGGGGGGGGCGAAAAACTGTTTTTT. It codes for CASSPGGGGEKLFF.